A selection of T cell receptor beta chains follows, all from one sample in a study of blood T cell repertoires in COVID-19. Assay: immunoSEQ multiplex PCR; the TCRdb copy retains only in-frame clones and omits some. The profile shows some 260,000 clones, around 90% of them singletons. The sequenced sample consisted of PBMCs or T cells enriched from blood (not recorded which). The receptors were sampled from a woman aged 25 to 39 with acute COVID-19. Each CDR3 is given with its conserved first and last residue. Fields, in order: clone size, V gene, CDR3 length, D gene, J gene, CDR3 protein, CDR3 DNA. D genes are given only for firm matches. Some rows have no size entry. The others give once, few or many, or a class for an expanded clone.

-	TRBV25-1	15	TRBD2	TRBJ2-7	CASTAGLLPSYEQYF	TGTGCCAGCACCGCGGGACTACTGCCATCCTACGAGCAGTACTTC
few	TRBV7-8	14	-	TRBJ2-7	CASSLMLGGYEQYF	TGTGCCAGCAGTTTAATGTTGGGGGGATACGAGCAGTACTTC
-	TRBV10-2	16	TRBD2	TRBJ2-2	CASSGLVLGTTGELFF	TGCGCCAGCAGCGGACTAGTTTTGGGGACCACCGGGGAGCTGTTTTTT
-	TRBV9	16	TRBD1	TRBJ1-1	CASSVEGQGAYTEAFF	TGTGCCAGCAGCGTAGAGGGACAGGGGGCTTACACTGAAGCTTTCTTT
-	TRBV28	12	-	TRBJ1-5	CAIGSSNQPQHF	TGTGCCATCGGGTCTAGCAATCAGCCCCAGCATTTT
-	TRBV19	14	-	TRBJ2-6	CASRGAGGANVLTF	TGTGCCAGTCGAGGTGCGGGGGGGGCCAACGTCCTGACTTTC
-	TRBV13	14	-	TRBJ1-4	CASSLGTANEKLFF	TGTGCCAGCAGCTTAGGGACTGCCAATGAAAAACTGTTTTTT
-	TRBV15	16	-	TRBJ1-4	CATRIDRRLTNEKLFF	TGTGCCACCAGAATCGACAGGCGATTAACTAATGAAAAACTGTTTTTT
-	TRBV5-1	17	TRBD1	TRBJ2-2	CASSWRPTGGNTGELFF	TGCGCCAGCAGCTGGAGACCTACAGGGGGGAACACCGGGGAGCTGTTTTTT
-	TRBV9	16	TRBD2	TRBJ2-1	CASSVGGGPSYNEQFF	TGTGCCAGCAGCGTAGGGGGGGGACCCTCCTACAATGAGCAGTTCTTC
few	TRBV6-5	12	TRBD2	TRBJ2-5	CASSTRGEAQYF	TGTGCCAGCAGTACGCGGGGGGAGGCCCAGTACTTC
-	TRBV4-1	17	TRBD2	TRBJ2-1	CASSQPGTSGRYNEQFF	TGCGCCAGCAGCCAGCCCGGGACTAGCGGGCGGTACAATGAGCAGTTCTTC
once	TRBV3-1/TRBV3-2	16	TRBD1	TRBJ2-3	CASSPWTGGGTDTQYF	TGTGCCAGCAGCCCCTGGACAGGGGGGGGCACAGATACGCAGTATTTT
-	TRBV14	13	-	TRBJ2-3	CASSHLYIDTQYF	TGTGCCAGCAGCCATTTGTATATAGATACGCAGTATTTT
-	TRBV29-1	12	TRBD1	TRBJ2-1	CSGGQGGNEQFF	TGCAGCGGGGGACAGGGCGGCAATGAGCAGTTCTTC
-	TRBV20-1	13	-	TRBJ2-1	CSASYRTEVEQFF	TGCAGTGCTAGTTATCGGACAGAGGTTGAGCAGTTCTTC
-	TRBV6-5	14	-	TRBJ1-5	CASRSRQKEGPQHF	TGTGCCAGCAGATCAAGGCAAAAGGAGGGACCCCAGCATTTT
-	TRBV6-5	14	TRBD1	TRBJ1-1	CASTVDRGRTEAFF	TGTGCCAGCACCGTAGACAGGGGGAGGACTGAAGCTTTCTTT
-	TRBV28	14	TRBD2	TRBJ2-1	CAITGTSIYNEQFF	TGTGCCATTACCGGGACTAGCATATACAATGAGCAGTTCTTC
-	TRBV5-4	15	TRBD2	TRBJ2-3	CASTLSGTNTDTQYF	TGTGCCAGCACCCTATCCGGGACTAACACAGATACGCAGTATTTT
few	TRBV7-2	16	TRBD2	TRBJ2-3	CASSSVGLAGGNTQYF	TGTGCCAGCAGCTCCGTAGGACTAGCGGGGGGAAATACGCAGTATTTT
-	TRBV12-3/TRBV12-4	13	-	TRBJ2-1	CASSLAGVYEQFF	TGTGCCAGCAGTTTAGCAGGAGTGTATGAGCAGTTCTTC
-	TRBV28	14	-	TRBJ2-5	CASSFGGAQETQYF	TGTGCCAGCAGTTTTGGAGGGGCCCAAGAGACCCAGTACTTC